This T cell receptor beta chain was retrieved from a study of T cells in placental villitis. Describing the broader study: The study compared placental TCR-beta repertoires across villitis of unknown etiology, gestational-age-matched unaffected controls, and infectious villitis to test an allograft-versus-infection hypothesis.

Details on this clone: Its antigen is not yet known. No base-level quality is on record; no much larger clone is a single base apart.

The five infectious villitis placentae, four with confirmed cytomegalovirus and one with Toxoplasma gondii, were included without being matched to the other groups. The mothers in the infectious villitis group were younger, had smaller fetuses, and delivered preterm or had intrauterine demise in two cases. After delivery, placentae were collected and subjected to gross and histological evaluation prior to the selection of archival tissue. Five 10-micron scrolls were cut from each FFPE block, and DNA was isolated using the AllPrep DNA/RNA FFPE Tissue kit. DNA concentration and purity were checked by NanoDrop, and RNA quality was assessed on a Bioanalyzer. Unmatched junction bases come to 1, with V trimmed by 8 bases and J by 2 bases. CDR3 length: 12 amino acids, cysteine to phenylalanine. Just CDR3 DNA is preserved here, 36 bases in frame from base 1. On the study overall, not on this receptor specifically: Because the paraffin blocks included small amounts of decidua, some of the captured T cells, particularly in controls, may have been decidual rather than villous infiltrates. CMV-specific clone frequencies were higher in infectious CMV cases than in villitis of unknown etiology (0.011 vs 0.001), and the villitis of unknown etiology frequencies did not differ from those of controls. Bulk tissue sequencing could not distinguish helper, regulatory or cytotoxic T cells, nor maternal versus fetal T cells, and excluded gamma-delta receptors.

Using the immunoSEQ v4 bias-controlled multiplex PCR assay, run blinded to group allocation, TCR-beta CDR3 regions were amplified from genomic DNA. To estimate the quantities of nucleated cells and T cells in each sample, reference gene primers were included together with the TCR-beta primers. Sequencing of the libraries was performed on an Illumina MiSeq with a 100-cycle paired-end protocol. The authors processed their data as follows. Diversity and richness were calculated in immunoSEQ Analyzer software, with richness determined by iChao1 and clonality derived from Pielou evenness and Shannon diversity (0-1, with higher values meaning less diverse). CDR3 amino acid sequences together with their V/J genes were searched in VDJdb for CMV, EBV and influenza A specificities using confidence 3 and substitution 2. The Morisita-Horn index was used to assess TCR-beta amino acid clonotype overlap between villitis of unknown etiology, infectious villitis and control repertoires. Here the immuneACCESS table is served through TCRdb, limited to in-frame sequences with V and J called. Missing clones are a known gap in these copies; in checked studies unresolved V genes cover under half, and the rest lacks a known reason. V and J calls and clone size come straight from that table; D and trimming were deduced from the DNA. This sample holds about 2,500 clones; approximately 85% were observed only once. The leading ten clones occupy less than 60% of the sample.

The chain is assembled from TRBV12-3 or TRBV12-4 and TRBJ2-7, with 9 middle bases fitting TRBD2. Sequenced sample: placental tissue containing maternal and fetal cells. The sequence came from a human patient with infectious villitis; the placental T cells may come from both mother and fetus. The DNA is TGTGCCAGCGGGACTAGCCCCTACGAGCAGTACTTC. Its amino acids are CASGTSPYEQYF.